The 6 T cell receptor beta chains presented below share a single source sample, sequenced in a study of shared clonotypes between healthy human individuals. Here immunoSEQ multiplex PCR was the method, and the copy in TCRdb shows in-frame clones only, minus some. The table records about 1 million clones, approximately 70% of them present only once. Material for sequencing was memory CD4+ T cells sorted from blood. Subset in this sample: CD45RA-negative fraction. The source is a man younger than 35 in good health.

This clone was seen only a few times. Other DNA sequences within the sample encode an identical CDR3. The V gene is TRBV28, the J gene TRBJ1-4, with D uncertain. The CDR3 totals 14 residues. The V gene lost 2 bases and the J gene lost 4 bases, with 8 bases spanning the gap. Germline-derived CDR1 and CDR2 are MDHEN and SYDVKM. CDR3 in DNA: TGTGCCAGCAGTTTACTGGGTAATAATGAAAAACTGTTTTTT. Encoded protein: CASSLLGNNEKLFF.

The genes are TRBV28 and TRBJ2-1, with 9 bases matching TRBD2. The CDR3 length is 15 residues. Germline lookup yields CDR1 MDHEN and CDR2 SYDVKM. V lost 6 bases, J lost 4 bases, and 7 bases stayed unmatched. The CDR3: CASSHSGGYYNEQFF. CDR3 DNA: TGTGCCAGCAGCCATAGCGGGGGTTATTACAATGAGCAGTTCTTC.

J is TRBJ1-1 and V is TRBV6-1, with 8 positions matching TRBD1. The CDR3 loop spans 16 amino acids. With V trimmed by 4 bases and J by 0 bases, 7 bases remained unmatched. CDR1 and CDR2 (germline): MNHNS, SASEGT. The CDR3 coding sequence is TGTGCCAGCAGTGCGGGACAGGCGATTATGAACACTGAAGCTTTCTTT. Its translation is CASSAGQAIMNTEAFF.

The CDR3 DNA reads as TGTGCCAGCAGCCAAGATGAGAGGTATTCTTATAATTCACCCCTCCACTTT. This encodes CASSQDERYSYNSPLHF. The chain links TRBV4-2 to TRBJ1-6; D is unclear. In germline, CDR1 is LGHNA, CDR2 YNFKEQ. Trimming pared 0 bases from V and 4 bases from J, leaving 13 bases between. CDR3 length: 17 residues.

This clone was detected only once. This chain links TRBV6-6 with TRBJ1-1, with D uncertain. This CDR3 contains 14 residues. The V gene's germline CDR1 is MNHNY and CDR2 SVGAGI (reference sequence). Trimming pared 0 bases from V and 4 bases from J, leaving 9 bases between. The CDR3 bases are TGTGCCAGCAGTTACTCGGGGAGGAGCACTGAAGCTTTCTTT. Translated: CASSYSGRSTEAFF.

This chain uses TRBV6-1 with TRBJ1-2; D is possibly TRBD1 (5 bases). This CDR3 contains 15 residues. Germline V gene sequence: CDR1 MNHNS, CDR2 SASEGT. Trimming stripped 0 bases from V and 4 bases from J, with 12 bases between. In nucleotides, the CDR3 is TGTGCCAGCAGTGAAGCGGTAGGGGCAGTCTATGGCTACACCTTC. Translated, it gives CASSEAVGAVYGYTF.